This T cell receptor (beta chain) was profiled in a study of T cell responses to AZD1222 COVID-19 vaccine. The CDR3 consists of 16 residues. The V end lost 1 base, the J end lost 2 bases, and 12 bases lay between the germline ends. CDR1 is SGHVS, CDR2 FQNEAQ, per germline. Here immunoSEQ multiplex PCR was the method, and the copy in TCRdb shows in-frame clones only, minus some. This sample has 130,000 to 150,000 clones, with around nine tenths found just once. This specimen was peripheral blood, taken on day 0 of AZD1222 vaccination. This TCR was sampled from an adult in good health. The rearrangement joins TRBV7-8 to TRBJ1-3; a weak D match, TRBD1 (5 bases). The CDR3 sequence is CASSLVPGVAGNTIYF. CDR3 nucleotides: TGTGCCAGCAGCTTAGTTCCGGGGGTTGCTGGAAACACCATATATTTT.